These 20 T cell receptor beta chains share one sample of origin, sequenced in a study of control samples from healthy donors and cancer patients (dated by TCRdb to the early 2020s). The method behind the library was the immunoSEQ multiplex PCR assay. Drawn from immuneACCESS, this table holds only the in-frame rearrangements with V and J called that TCRdb kept. Clones are partly lost; checked studies trace under half to an unresolved V gene and leave the rest unexplained. Here the sample has some 28,000 clones; 65% to 80% occur a single time. The top ten constitute less than 25% of the sample. The sample taken for sequencing was PBMCs. These receptors came from a man aged 55 to 70 with head and neck cancer.

J is TRBJ2-4 and V is TRBV5-6; D is possibly TRBD1 or TRBD2 (6 bases each). Germline V gene lookup returns CDR1 SGHDT and CDR2 YYEEEE. The CDR3 spans 15 residues. Trimming removed 4 bases at V and 7 bases at J, with 18 bases between. As DNA, the CDR3 is TGTGCCAGCAGCCCCAAGGAGGGGGTCAAGAACATTCAGTACTTC. Translation gives CASSPKEGVKNIQYF.

This clone was recorded a few times. The J gene is TRBJ1-3, the V gene TRBV6-1; D gene ambiguous. Deletions cut 0 bases from V and 2 bases from J, with 8 bases between. CDR1 is MNHNS, CDR2 SASEGT, per germline. The CDR3 spans 15 residues. The CDR3, as DNA: TGTGCCAGCAGTGAAGCGGAGGAAGCTGGAAACACCATATATTTT. Translated, it gives CASSEAEEAGNTIYF.

The chain carries TRBV12-3 or TRBV12-4 and TRBJ2-7; D is ambiguous. The V and J ends lost 3 bases and 2 bases respectively, with 8 bases between them. This CDR3 comprises 13 residues. CDR3 region: CASSFGPAYEQYF. As DNA, the CDR3 is TGTGCCAGCAGTTTTGGGCCTGCCTACGAGCAGTACTTC.

The chain uses TRBV6-4 and TRBJ2-1; TRBD1 matches 9 bases. This CDR3 is built from 13 residues. Germline V gene data show CDR1 as MRHNA and CDR2 as SNTAGT. V gave up 4 bases and J gave up 6 bases; unmatched junction bases: 1. CDR3 amino acids: CASSGQGGNEQFF. The CDR3 bases are TGTGCCAGCAGTGGACAGGGGGGCAATGAGCAGTTCTTC.

The chain carries TRBV7-9 and TRBJ1-1; 8 bases line up with TRBD1. Germline assignment: CDR1 SEHNR and CDR2 FQNEAQ (reference sequence). The V segment lost 5 bases and the J segment 8 bases; nucleotides outside the gene matches: 10. This CDR3 spans 14 amino acids. The CDR3 nucleotides are TGTGCCAGCAGCACCTGGGACAGGCCTTTAGAAGCTTTCTTT. The encoded protein is CASSTWDRPLEAFF.

The chain has TRBV28 and TRBJ1-2; 7 bases are a match to TRBD1. This CDR3 comprises 17 residues. Trimming took 3 bases from V and 4 from J; bases not matched to a gene: 14. CDR1 and CDR2 from the germline V gene are MDHEN and SYDVKM. CDR3 sequence reads: CASSFGGMTGPGYGYTF. CDR3 coding DNA: TGTGCCAGCAGTTTCGGGGGGATGACAGGGCCTGGCTATGGCTACACCTTC.

This chain connects TRBV7-2 to TRBJ2-7; D might be TRBD1 or TRBD2, each matching 5 bases. Germline CDR1 is SGHTA and CDR2 is FQGNSA. Trimming removed 2 bases at V and 0 bases at J, with 11 bases between. The CDR3 has 15 amino acids. CDR3 nucleotide sequence: TGTGCCAGCAGCTTAATGACGGGGACCTCCTACGAGCAGTACTTC. The encoded protein is CASSLMTGTSYEQYF.

The chain uses TRBV11-2 and TRBJ2-5, with 7 bases fitting TRBD1. The trim removed 3 bases at V and 5 bases at J, leaving 9 bases unmatched. The length of the CDR3 is 15 residues. Germline-derived CDR1 and CDR2 are SGHAT and FQNNGV. The CDR3 is CASSFGQALLETQYF. As DNA, the CDR3 is TGTGCCAGCAGCTTTGGACAGGCATTATTGGAGACCCAGTACTTC.

Regarding this clone: One end of the junction is discordant with germline, which a read error may explain. The gene calls are TRBV7-7 and TRBJ2-1; tentatively, D is TRBD2 (7 bases). Per the germline V gene, CDR1 is SSHAT and CDR2 is FNYEAQ (reference sequence). This CDR3 region has 15 residues. The CDR3 nucleotides are TGTGCTAGCAGCTTGGAGGGAGGGGGATACAATGAGCAGTTCTTC. Its translation: CASSLEGGGYNEQFF.

This rearrangement joins TRBV14 to TRBJ2-7; TRBD2 matches at 8 bases. The V and J ends lost 5 bases and 2 bases, in that order; junction bases with no gene match: 8. The CDR3 is 15 residues long. Looked up from germline, CDR1 is SGHDN and CDR2 is FVKESK. The CDR3 DNA follows: TGTGCCAGCAGCTCCTGGGGCGGGGGGACCTACGAGCAGTACTTC. This encodes CASSSWGGGTYEQYF. The full variable domain, in which reference TRBV14 and TRBJ2-7 provide the parts outside the CDR3, is EAGVTQFPSHSVIEKGQTVTLRCDPISGHDNLYWYRRVMGKEIKFLLHFVKESKQDESGMPNNRFLAERTGGTYSTLKVQPAELEDSGVYFCASSSWGGGTYEQYFGPGTRLTVT.

With regard to this clone: Germline and junction disagree at one end, which may indicate a read error. The chain links TRBV15 to TRBJ1-2, with a possible D match to TRBD1 (5 bases). Germline CDR1 reads LNHNV; CDR2 reads YYDKDF (reference sequence). This CDR3 comprises 15 residues. The CDR3 DNA reads as TGTGCCACCAGCAGAGGGGCAGGGCTGAACTATGGCCACACCTTC. Amino acids: CATSRGAGLNYGHTF. Together with reference TRBV15 and TRBJ1-2, the CDR3 gives the full variable domain: DAMVIQNPRYQVTQFGKPVTLSCSQTLNHNVMYWYQQKSSQAPKLLFHYYDKDFNNEADTPDNFQSRRPNTSFCFLDIRSPGLGDTAMYLCATSRGAGLNYGHTFGSGTRLTVV.

The V and J genes are TRBV19 and TRBJ2-2; 8 positions agree with TRBD1. Looked up from germline, CDR1 is LNHDA and CDR2 is SQIVND (reference sequence). This CDR3 is built from 21 residues. Germline trimming cut 4 bases from V and 2 bases from J; bases unmatched to any gene: 21. CDR3 nucleotides: TGTGCCAGTAGTACCCAAAAGGGGACAGGTCCCTCTCCGAAAAACACCGGGGAGCTGTTTTTT. As protein: CASSTQKGTGPSPKNTGELFF.

The rearrangement links TRBV5-6 to TRBJ2-1; D perhaps matches TRBD2 (6 bases). The CDR3 spans 18 residues. Trimming cost V 5 bases and J 0 bases, with 21 bases left between them. The germline CDR1 and CDR2 sequences are SGHDT and YYEEEE. The chain's CDR3 is CASSLGGASSISYNEQFF. The CDR3, as DNA: TGTGCCAGCAGTCTCGGAGGGGCTTCCTCCATCTCCTACAATGAGCAGTTCTTC.

The rearrangement uses TRBV29-1 and TRBJ1-1; 9 positions match TRBD1. From germline, CDR1 is SQVTM and CDR2 ANQGSEA. The length of the CDR3 is 15 residues. After removal of 4 bases from V and 0 bases from J, the junction contained 6 bases not matched to a gene. Here the CDR3 DNA reads TGCAGCGTTGGAGGGACAGGGTTCATGAACACTGAAGCTTTCTTT. Translating gives CSVGGTGFMNTEAFF.

This chain joins TRBV5-1 and TRBJ1-2, with D possibly being TRBD1 (5 bases). The CDR3 sequence is 14 residues long. The V gene lost 0 bases and the J gene lost 4 bases, with 10 bases spanning the gap. CDR1 and CDR2 from the germline V gene are SGHRS and YFSETQ. CDR3 in DNA: TGCGCCAGCAGCTTGGCGGGCAGGGTCTATGGCTACACCTTC. Translated, it gives CASSLAGRVYGYTF.

Details on this clone: Other nucleotide sequences in the sample specify the same CDR3. The V and J genes are TRBV7-3 and TRBJ2-2; 7 bases line up with TRBD2. V gave up 5 bases and J gave up 5 bases; unmatched junction bases: 11. This CDR3 has 16 residues. Germline V gene data show CDR1 as SGHTA and CDR2 as FQGTGA. The CDR3, as DNA: TGTGCCAGCAGCCCGATGGGGGGGTTCCTAACCGGGGAGCTGTTTTTT. Residues: CASSPMGGFLTGELFF. The full variable domain, rest sourced from reference TRBV7-3 and TRBJ2-2, is GAGVSQTPSNKVTEKGKYVELRCDPISGHTALYWYRQSLGQGPEFLIYFQGTGAADDSGLPNDRFFAVRPEGSVSTLKIQRTERGDSAVYLCASSPMGGFLTGELFFGEGSRLTVL.

This rearrangement joins TRBV16 to TRBJ1-5, with D hard to call. V lost 5 bases to trimming and J lost 3 bases, with 20 bases between them. This CDR3 is built from 17 residues. From germline, CDR1 is KGHSY and CDR2 FQNENV. CDR3 residues: CASSIPEGPEANQPQHF. For the CDR3, the DNA is TGTGCCAGCAGCATACCCGAGGGCCCCGAGGCCAATCAGCCCCAGCATTTT.

J is TRBJ2-7 and V is TRBV27, with D maybe TRBD2 (5 bases). The length of the CDR3 is 14 residues. Germline V gene data show CDR1 as MNHEY and CDR2 as SMNVEV (reference sequence). V was pared by 3 bases and J by 2 bases, with 11 bases between. The CDR3 region is CASSLVATTYEQYF. The CDR3, as DNA: TGTGCCAGCAGTTTGGTAGCGACTACCTACGAGCAGTACTTC.

The chain employs TRBV28 and TRBJ2-3; TRBD1 is a possible D gene (6 bases). CDR1 is MDHEN and CDR2 is SYDVKM in the germline V gene. Between the trimmed V and J ends, which lost 5 bases and 2 bases, there was a span of 14 bases. The CDR3 consists of 15 residues. The CDR3 region has the DNA TGTGCCAGCAGTCCCCGTGGGGGCCCCACAGATACGCAGTATTTT. It encodes CASSPRGGPTDTQYF.

The V and J genes are TRBV19 and TRBJ2-3; 8 bases match TRBD2. CDR3 length: 15 amino acids. Germline V gene lookup returns CDR1 LNHDA and CDR2 SQIVND (reference sequence). V gave up 4 bases and J gave up 3 bases; unmatched junction bases: 6. The CDR3 DNA sequence: TGTGCCAGTAGTACCGGGGGGGGTAGGACAGATACGCAGTATTTT. Residues: CASSTGGGRTDTQYF.